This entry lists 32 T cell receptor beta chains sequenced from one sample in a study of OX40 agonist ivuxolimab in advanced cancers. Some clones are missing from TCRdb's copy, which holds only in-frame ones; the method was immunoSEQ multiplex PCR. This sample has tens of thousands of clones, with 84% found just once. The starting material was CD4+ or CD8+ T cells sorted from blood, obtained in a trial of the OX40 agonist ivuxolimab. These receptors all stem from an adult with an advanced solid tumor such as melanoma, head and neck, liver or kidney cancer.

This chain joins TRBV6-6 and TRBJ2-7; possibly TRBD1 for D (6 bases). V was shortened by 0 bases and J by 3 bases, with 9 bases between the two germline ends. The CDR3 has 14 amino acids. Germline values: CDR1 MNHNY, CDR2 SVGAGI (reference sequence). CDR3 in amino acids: CASSYSEDSYEQYF. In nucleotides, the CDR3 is TGTGCCAGCAGTTACTCTGAGGACAGCTACGAGCAGTACTTC.

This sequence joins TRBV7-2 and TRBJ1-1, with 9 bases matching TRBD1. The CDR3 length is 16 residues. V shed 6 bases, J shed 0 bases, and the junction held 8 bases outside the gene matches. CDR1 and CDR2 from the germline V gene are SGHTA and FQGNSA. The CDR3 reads CASSPTGGFMNTEAFF. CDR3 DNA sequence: TGTGCCAGCAGTCCTACAGGGGGCTTCATGAACACTGAAGCTTTCTTT.

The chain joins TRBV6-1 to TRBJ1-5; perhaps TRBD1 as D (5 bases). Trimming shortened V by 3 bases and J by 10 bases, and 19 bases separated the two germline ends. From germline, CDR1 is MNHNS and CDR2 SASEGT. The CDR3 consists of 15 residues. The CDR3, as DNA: TGTGCCAGCAGTGAGACCCCCGGGGCCGGAGGACCCCAGCATTTT. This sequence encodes CASSETPGAGGPQHF.

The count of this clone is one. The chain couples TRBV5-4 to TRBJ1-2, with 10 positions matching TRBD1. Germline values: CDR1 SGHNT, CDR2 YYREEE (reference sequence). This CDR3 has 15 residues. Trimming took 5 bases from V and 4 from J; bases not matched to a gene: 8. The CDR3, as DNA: TGTGCCAGCAGTTCCGACAGGGGGCTGGTCTATGGCTACACCTTC. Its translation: CASSSDRGLVYGYTF.

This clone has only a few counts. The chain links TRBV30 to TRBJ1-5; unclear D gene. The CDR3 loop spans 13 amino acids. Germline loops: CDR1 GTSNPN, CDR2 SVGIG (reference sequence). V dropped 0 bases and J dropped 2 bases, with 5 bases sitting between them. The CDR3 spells CAWSVNRNQPQHF. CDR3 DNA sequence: TGTGCCTGGAGTGTAAACCGCAATCAGCCCCAGCATTTT.

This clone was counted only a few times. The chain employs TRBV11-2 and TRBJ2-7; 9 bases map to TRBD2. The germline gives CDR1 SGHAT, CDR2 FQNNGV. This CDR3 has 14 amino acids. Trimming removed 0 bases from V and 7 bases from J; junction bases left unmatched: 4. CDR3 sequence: CASSLEAGGGEQYF. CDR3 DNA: TGTGCCAGCAGCTTAGAGGCGGGAGGGGGGGAGCAGTACTTC.

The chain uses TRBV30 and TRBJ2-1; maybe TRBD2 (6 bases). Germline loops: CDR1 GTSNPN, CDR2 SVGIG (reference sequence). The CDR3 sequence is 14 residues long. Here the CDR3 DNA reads TGTGCGGGATACAGCGGGCGGCTCTACAATGAGCAGTTCTTC. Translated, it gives CAGYSGRLYNEQFF.

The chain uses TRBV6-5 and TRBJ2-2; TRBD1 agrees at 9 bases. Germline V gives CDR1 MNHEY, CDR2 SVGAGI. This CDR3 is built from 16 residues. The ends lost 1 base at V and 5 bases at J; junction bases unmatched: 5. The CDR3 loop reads CASSYFRDRVTGELFF. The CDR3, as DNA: TGTGCCAGCAGTTACTTCCGGGACAGGGTAACCGGGGAGCTGTTTTTT.

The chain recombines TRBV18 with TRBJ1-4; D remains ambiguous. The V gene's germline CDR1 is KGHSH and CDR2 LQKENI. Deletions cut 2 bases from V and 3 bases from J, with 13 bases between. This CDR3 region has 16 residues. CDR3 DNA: TGTGCCAGCTCACCAAGGGAAAAGGCATCTAATGAAAAACTGTTTTTT. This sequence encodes CASSPREKASNEKLFF.

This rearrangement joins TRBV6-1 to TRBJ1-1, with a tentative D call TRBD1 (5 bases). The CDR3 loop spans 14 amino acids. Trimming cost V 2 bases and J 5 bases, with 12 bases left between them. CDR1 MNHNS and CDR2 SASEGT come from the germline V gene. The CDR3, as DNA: TGTGCCAGCAGTGAATTGTCAGGGAGGACTGAAGCTTTCTTT. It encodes CASSELSGRTEAFF.

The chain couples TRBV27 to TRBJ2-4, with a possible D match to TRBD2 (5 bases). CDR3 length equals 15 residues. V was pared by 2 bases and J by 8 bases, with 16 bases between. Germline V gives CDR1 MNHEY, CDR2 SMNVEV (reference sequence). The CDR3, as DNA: TGTGCCAGCAGTTTAAGGGTTGGGAGAGCGGACATTCAGTACTTC. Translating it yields CASSLRVGRADIQYF.

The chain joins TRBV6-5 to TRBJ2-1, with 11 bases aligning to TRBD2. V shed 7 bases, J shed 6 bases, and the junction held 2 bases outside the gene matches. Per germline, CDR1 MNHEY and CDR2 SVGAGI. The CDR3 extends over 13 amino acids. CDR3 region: CASNSGGANEQFF. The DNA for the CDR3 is TGTGCCAGCAATAGCGGGGGGGCCAATGAGCAGTTCTTC.

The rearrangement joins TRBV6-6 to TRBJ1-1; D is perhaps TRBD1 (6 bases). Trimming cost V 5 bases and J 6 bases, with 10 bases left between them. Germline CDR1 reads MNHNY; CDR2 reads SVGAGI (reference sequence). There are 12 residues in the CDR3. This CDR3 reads CASSLGGSEAFF. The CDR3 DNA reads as TGTGCCAGCAGTCTAGGGGGATCTGAAGCTTTCTTT.

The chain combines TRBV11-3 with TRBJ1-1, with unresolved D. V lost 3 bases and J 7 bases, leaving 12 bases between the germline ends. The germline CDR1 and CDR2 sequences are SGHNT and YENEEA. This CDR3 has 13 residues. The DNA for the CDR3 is TGTGCCAGCAGCTTTACAGCTGCCGGTGAAGCTTTCTTT. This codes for CASSFTAAGEAFF. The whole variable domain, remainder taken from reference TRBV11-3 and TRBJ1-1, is EAGVVQSPRYKIIEKKQPVAFWCNPISGHNTLYWYLQNLGQGPELLIRYENEEAVDDSQLPKDRFSAERLKGVDSTLKIQPAELGDSAVYLCASSFTAAGEAFFGQGTRLTVV.

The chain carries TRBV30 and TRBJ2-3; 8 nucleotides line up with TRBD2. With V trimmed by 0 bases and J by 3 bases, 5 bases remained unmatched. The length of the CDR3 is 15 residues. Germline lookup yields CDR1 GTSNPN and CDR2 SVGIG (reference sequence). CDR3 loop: CAWSVGGGQTDTQYF. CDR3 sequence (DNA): TGTGCCTGGAGTGTTGGCGGGGGGCAGACAGATACGCAGTATTTT.

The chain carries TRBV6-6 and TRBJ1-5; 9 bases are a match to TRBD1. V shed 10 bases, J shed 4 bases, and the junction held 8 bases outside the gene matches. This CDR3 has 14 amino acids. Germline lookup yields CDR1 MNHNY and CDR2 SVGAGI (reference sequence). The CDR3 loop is CATKGTGFNQPQHF. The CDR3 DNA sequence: TGTGCCACCAAGGGGACAGGGTTTAATCAGCCCCAGCATTTT.

CDR3 coding DNA: TGTGCCAGTAAGACTACACGGAGCTCCTATAATTCACCCCTCCACTTT. Protein sequence: CASKTTRSSYNSPLHF. The gene calls are TRBV19 and TRBJ1-6, with D hard to call. The germline gives CDR1 LNHDA, CDR2 SQIVND (reference sequence). CDR3 length: 16 amino acids. V was clipped by 7 bases and J by 0 bases, with 13 bases between them.

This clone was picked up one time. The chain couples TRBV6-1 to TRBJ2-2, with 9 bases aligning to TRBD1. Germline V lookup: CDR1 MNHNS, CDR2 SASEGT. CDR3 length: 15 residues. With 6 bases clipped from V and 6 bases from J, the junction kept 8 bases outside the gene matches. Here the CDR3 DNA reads TGTGCCAGCAGCGCCGGGACAGGGACCCCCGGGGAGCTGTTTTTT. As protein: CASSAGTGTPGELFF.

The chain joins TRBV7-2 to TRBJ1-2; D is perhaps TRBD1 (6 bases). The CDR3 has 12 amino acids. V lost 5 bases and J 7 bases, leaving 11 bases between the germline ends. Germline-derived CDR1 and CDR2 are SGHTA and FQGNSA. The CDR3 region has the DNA TGTGCCAGCAGCCCAGACAGGTTTGGCTACACCTTC. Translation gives CASSPDRFGYTF.

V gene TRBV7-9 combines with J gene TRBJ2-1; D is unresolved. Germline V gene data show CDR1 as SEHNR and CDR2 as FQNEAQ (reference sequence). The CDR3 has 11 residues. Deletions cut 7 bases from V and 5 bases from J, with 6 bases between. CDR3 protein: CASTGDNEQFF. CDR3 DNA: TGTGCCAGCACAGGAGACAATGAGCAGTTCTTC.

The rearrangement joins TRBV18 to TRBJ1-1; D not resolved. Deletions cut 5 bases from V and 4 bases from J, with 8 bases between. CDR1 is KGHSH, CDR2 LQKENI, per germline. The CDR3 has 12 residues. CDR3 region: CASSTGVTEAFF. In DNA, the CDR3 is TGTGCCAGCTCAACCGGGGTCACTGAAGCTTTCTTT. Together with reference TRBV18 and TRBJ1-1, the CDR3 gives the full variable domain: NAGVMQNPRHLVRRRGQEARLRCSPMKGHSHVYWYRQLPEEGLKFMVYLQKENIIDESGMPKERFSAEFPKEGPSILRIQQVVRGDSAAYFCASSTGVTEAFFGQGTRLTVV.

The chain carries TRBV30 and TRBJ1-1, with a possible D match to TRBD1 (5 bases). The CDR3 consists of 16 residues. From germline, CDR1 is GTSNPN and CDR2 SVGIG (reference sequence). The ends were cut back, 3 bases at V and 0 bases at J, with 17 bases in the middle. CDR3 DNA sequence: TGTGCCTGGAGCCGAGCCATAACAGGCCTGAACACTGAAGCTTTCTTT. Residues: CAWSRAITGLNTEAFF.

The CDR3 spells CASSRGTGSYEQYF. The CDR3 coding sequence is TGTGCCAGCAGCCGCGGGACTGGCTCCTACGAGCAGTACTTC. V and J are TRBV5-4 and TRBJ2-7; D is possibly TRBD2 (6 bases). Germline values: CDR1 SGHNT, CDR2 YYREEE (reference sequence). The CDR3 runs 14 residues. V was trimmed by 4 bases and J by 0 bases, leaving 11 bases between them.

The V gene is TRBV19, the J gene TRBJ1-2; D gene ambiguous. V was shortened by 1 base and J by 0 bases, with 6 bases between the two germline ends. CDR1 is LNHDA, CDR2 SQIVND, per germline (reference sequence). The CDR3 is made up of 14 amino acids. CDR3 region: CASSIVLTNYGYTF. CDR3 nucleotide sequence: TGTGCCAGTAGTATAGTTTTAACTAACTATGGCTACACCTTC.

Here the CDR3 DNA reads TGTGCCAGTAGTACACGACAGGGCCTCCGGGGCTACACCTTC. Protein sequence: CASSTRQGLRGYTF. V usage is TRBV19 and J usage is TRBJ1-2; 7 bases are shared with TRBD1. Germline values: CDR1 LNHDA, CDR2 SQIVND (reference sequence). With V trimmed by 4 bases and J by 8 bases, 10 bases remained unmatched. The CDR3 contains 14 residues.

The chain's CDR3 is CASSFDSNQPQHF. As DNA, the CDR3 is TGTGCCAGCAGTTTTGACAGCAATCAGCCCCAGCATTTT. V usage is TRBV6-6 and J usage is TRBJ1-5; D not resolved. The CDR3 consists of 13 residues. The germline CDR1 and CDR2 sequences are MNHNY and SVGAGI (reference sequence). With 4 bases removed from V and 1 base from J, the gap between germline ends came to 5 bases.

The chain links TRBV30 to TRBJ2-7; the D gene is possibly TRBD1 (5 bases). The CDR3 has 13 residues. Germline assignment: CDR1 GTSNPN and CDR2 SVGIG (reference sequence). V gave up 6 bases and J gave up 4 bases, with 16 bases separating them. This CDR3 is CACNLGASYEQYF. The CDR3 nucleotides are TGTGCCTGCAACCTAGGGGCCTCGTACGAGCAGTACTTC.

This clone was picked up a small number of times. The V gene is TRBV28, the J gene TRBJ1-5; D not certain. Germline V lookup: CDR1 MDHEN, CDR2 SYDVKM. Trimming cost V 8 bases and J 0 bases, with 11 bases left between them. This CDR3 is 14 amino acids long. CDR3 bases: TGTGCCAGCGGAGACCCGGATAGCAATCAGCCCCAGCATTTT. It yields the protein CASGDPDSNQPQHF.

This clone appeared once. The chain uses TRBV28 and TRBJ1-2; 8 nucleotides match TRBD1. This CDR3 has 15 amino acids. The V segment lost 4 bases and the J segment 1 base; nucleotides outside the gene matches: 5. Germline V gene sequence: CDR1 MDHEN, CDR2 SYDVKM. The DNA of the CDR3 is TGTGCCAGCAGTTCAGGGGGCGAAGGTAACTATGGCTACACCTTC. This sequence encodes CASSSGGEGNYGYTF.

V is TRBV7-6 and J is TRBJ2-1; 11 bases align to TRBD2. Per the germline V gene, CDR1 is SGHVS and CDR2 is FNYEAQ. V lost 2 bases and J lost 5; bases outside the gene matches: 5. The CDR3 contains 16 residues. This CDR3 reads CASSLSPGLADNEQFF. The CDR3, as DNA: TGTGCCAGCAGCTTATCCCCGGGACTAGCGGACAATGAGCAGTTCTTC.

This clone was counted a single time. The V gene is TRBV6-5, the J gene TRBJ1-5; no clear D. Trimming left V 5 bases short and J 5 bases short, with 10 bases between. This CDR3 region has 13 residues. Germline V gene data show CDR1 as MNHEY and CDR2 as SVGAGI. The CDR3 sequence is CASSELRDQPQHF. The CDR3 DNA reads TGTGCCAGCAGTGAACTAAGAGATCAGCCCCAGCATTTT.

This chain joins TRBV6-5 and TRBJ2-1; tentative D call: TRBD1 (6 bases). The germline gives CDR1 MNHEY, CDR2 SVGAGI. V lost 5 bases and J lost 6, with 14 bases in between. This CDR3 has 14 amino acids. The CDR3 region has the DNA TGTGCCAGCAGTCCTTGGACAGACATCAATGAGCAGTTCTTC. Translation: CASSPWTDINEQFF.